In this sample, the clone carrying this T cell receptor (beta chain) turned up once. This sample was taken from a study of CD8+CD57+ T cells in acquired aplastic anemia. Patients chosen for sequencing had CD8+CD57+ cells that had expanded, as shown by flow cytometry. CDR1 SNHLY and CDR2 FYNNEI come from the germline V gene. V was cut by 6 bases and J by 1 base, with 9 bases left in between. The CDR3 totals 13 residues. Genomic DNA was employed as the template in profiling TCR beta VDJ and CDR3. TCRdb recomputed calls from the reads with MiXCR, one row per CDR3 protein. The sample contains around 180,000 distinct CDR3 sequences, approximately 48% of which appear only once.

The J gene is TRBJ2-5, the V gene TRBV2; D possibly corresponds to TRBD2 (6 bases). Sequences were obtained from sorted CD4+, CD8+, or CD8+CD57+ T cells (not recorded which) from PBMCs. This receptor was obtained from a human donor with aplastic anemia. In DNA, the CDR3 is TGTGCCAGCAGCCGGCGGGGCCAAGAGACCCAGTACTTC. Residues: CASSRRGQETQYF.